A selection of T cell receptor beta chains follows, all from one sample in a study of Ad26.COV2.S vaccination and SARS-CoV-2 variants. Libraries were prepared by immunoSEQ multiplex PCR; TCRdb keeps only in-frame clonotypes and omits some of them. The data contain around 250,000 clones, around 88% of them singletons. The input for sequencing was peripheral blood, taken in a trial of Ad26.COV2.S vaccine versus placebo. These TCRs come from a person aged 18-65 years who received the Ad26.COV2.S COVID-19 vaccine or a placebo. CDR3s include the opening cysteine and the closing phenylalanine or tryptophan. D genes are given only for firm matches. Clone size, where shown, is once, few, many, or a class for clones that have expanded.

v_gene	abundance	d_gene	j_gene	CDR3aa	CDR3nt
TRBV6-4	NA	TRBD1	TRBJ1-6	CASSDGQGSSPLHF	TGTGCCAGCAGTGACGGACAGGGAAGTTCACCCCTCCACTTT
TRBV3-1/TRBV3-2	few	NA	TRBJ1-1	CASSQESGRILEAFF	TGTGCCAGCAGCCAAGAATCGGGCAGGATATTAGAAGCTTTCTTT
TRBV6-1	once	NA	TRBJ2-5	CASSEAHVESETQYF	TGTGCCAGCAGTGAAGCGCACGTAGAGTCAGAGACCCAGTACTTC
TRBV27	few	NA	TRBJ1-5	CASSFGGGYNQPQHF	TGTGCCAGCAGTTTCGGGGGGGGATACAATCAGCCCCAGCATTTT
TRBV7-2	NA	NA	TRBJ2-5	CASSSRQGGRRETQYF	TGTGCCAGCAGCTCCCGACAGGGAGGGAGGCGAGAGACCCAGTACTTC
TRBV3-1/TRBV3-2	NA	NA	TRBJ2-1	CASSQAPRNNEQFF	TGTGCCAGCAGCCAAGCCCCACGGAACAATGAGCAGTTCTTC
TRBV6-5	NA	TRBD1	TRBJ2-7	CASSRGQSSYEQYF	TGTGCCAGCAGTCGGGGACAGTCCTCCTACGAGCAGTACTTC
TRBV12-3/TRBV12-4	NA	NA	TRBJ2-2	CASSSPTTGELFF	TGTGCCAGCAGTTCCCCTACCACCGGGGAGCTGTTTTTT
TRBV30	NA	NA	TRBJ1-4	CAWKRTRSSNEKLFF	TGTGCCTGGAAAAGAACCAGGTCTTCTAATGAAAAACTGTTTTTT
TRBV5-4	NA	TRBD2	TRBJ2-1	CASSLGSGTSSYNEQFF	TGTGCCAGCAGCTTGGGGTCCGGGACTAGCTCCTACAATGAGCAGTTCTTC
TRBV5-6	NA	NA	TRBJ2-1	CASSSGGAGEQFF	TGTGCCAGCAGCTCAGGTGGGGCCGGGGAGCAGTTCTTC
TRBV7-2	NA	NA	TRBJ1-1	CASSPRTNTEAFF	TGTGCCAGCAGCCCCCGGACGAACACTGAAGCTTTCTTT
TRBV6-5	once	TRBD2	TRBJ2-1	CAIRTSGQYNEQFF	TGTGCCATAAGGACTAGCGGGCAATACAATGAGCAGTTCTTC
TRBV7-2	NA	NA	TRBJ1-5	CASSLVDGSNQPQHF	TGTGCCAGCAGCTTAGTTGACGGTAGCAATCAGCCCCAGCATTTT
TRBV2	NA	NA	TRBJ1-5	CASNTVPGSNQPQHF	TGTGCCAGCAACACTGTTCCCGGGAGCAATCAGCCCCAGCATTTT
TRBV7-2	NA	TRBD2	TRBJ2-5	CASKPGTSGRAETQYF	TGTGCCAGCAAGCCCGGGACTAGCGGGAGAGCGGAGACCCAGTACTTC
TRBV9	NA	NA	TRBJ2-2	CASSQYWALANTGELFF	TGTGCCAGCAGCCAGTACTGGGCCCTCGCGAACACCGGGGAGCTGTTTTTT
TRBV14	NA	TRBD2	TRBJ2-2	CASSRQPSGRPNGELFF	TGTGCCAGCAGCCGGCAGCCGAGCGGGAGACCTAACGGGGAGCTGTTTTTT
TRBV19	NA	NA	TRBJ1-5	CASSVRPNQPQHF	TGTGCCAGTAGTGTCCGACCGAATCAGCCCCAGCATTTT
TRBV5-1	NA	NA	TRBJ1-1	CASSGGTGPEAFF	TGCGCCAGCAGCGGCGGGACGGGCCCTGAAGCTTTCTTT
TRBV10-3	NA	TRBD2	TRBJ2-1	CAISGGGNEQFF	TGTGCCATCAGTGGGGGGGGCAATGAGCAGTTCTTC
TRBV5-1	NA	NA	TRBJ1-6	CASRIDPTRVSNSPLHF	TGCGCCAGCAGGATTGACCCAACCAGGGTTTCTAATTCACCCCTCCACTTT
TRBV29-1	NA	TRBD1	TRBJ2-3	CSVLRQGATDTQYF	TGCAGCGTTCTGAGACAGGGTGCCACAGATACGCAGTATTTT
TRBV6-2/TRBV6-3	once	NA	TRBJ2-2	CASIPGSNTGELFF	TGTGCCAGCATCCCGGGTTCCAACACCGGGGAGCTGTTTTTT
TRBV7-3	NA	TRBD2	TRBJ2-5	CASSWSGAGETQYF	TGTGCCAGCAGTTGGAGCGGGGCTGGGGAGACCCAGTACTTC
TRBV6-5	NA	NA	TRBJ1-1	CASSYSTGANTEAFF	TGTGCCAGCAGTTACTCGACAGGAGCGAACACTGAAGCTTTCTTT
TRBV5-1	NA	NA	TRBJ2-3	CASRPLVEPSTDTQYF	TGCGCCAGCAGGCCACTGGTCGAACCTAGCACAGATACGCAGTATTTT
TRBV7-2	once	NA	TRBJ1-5	CASSLSGGVTSNQPQHF	TGTGCCAGCAGCTTATCCGGAGGGGTAACGAGCAATCAGCCCCAGCATTTT
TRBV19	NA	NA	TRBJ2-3	CASSIVGDTQYF	TGTGCCAGTAGTATAGTGGGAGATACGCAGTATTTT
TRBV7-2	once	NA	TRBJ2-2	CASSLGRKNTGELFF	TGTGCCAGCAGCTTAGGAAGGAAGAACACCGGGGAGCTGTTTTTT
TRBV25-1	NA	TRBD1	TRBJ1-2	CASSVVMTGTDYGYTF	TGTGCCAGCAGTGTGGTAATGACAGGGACCGACTATGGCTACACCTTC
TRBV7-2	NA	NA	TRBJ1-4	CASSLALTGGTNEKLFF	TGTGCCAGCAGCTTAGCGCTAACAGGCGGAACTAATGAAAAACTGTTTTTT
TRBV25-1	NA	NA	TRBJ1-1	CASGREPEAFF	TGTGCCAGCGGCAGGGAGCCGGAAGCTTTCTTT
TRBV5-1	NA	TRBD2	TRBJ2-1	CASSPGTGSRLAGGSSYNEQFF	TGCGCCAGCAGCCCCGGGACAGGGAGTAGACTAGCGGGGGGGAGCTCCTACAATGAGCAGTTCTTC
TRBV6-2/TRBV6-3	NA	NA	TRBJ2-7	CASSNPRQTFSYEQYF	TGTGCCAGCAGTAACCCACGACAGACCTTTTCCTACGAGCAGTACTTC
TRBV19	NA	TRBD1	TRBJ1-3	CASSIMWGDRSSENTIYF	TGTGCCAGTAGTATTATGTGGGGGGACAGGTCCTCCGAAAACACCATATATTTT
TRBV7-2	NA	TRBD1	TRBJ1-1	CASLRGRGNTEAFF	TGTGCCAGCCTCAGGGGGCGGGGGAACACTGAAGCTTTCTTT
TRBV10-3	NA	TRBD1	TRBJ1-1	CAIRKQGTEAFF	TGTGCCATCAGAAAACAGGGGACTGAAGCTTTCTTT